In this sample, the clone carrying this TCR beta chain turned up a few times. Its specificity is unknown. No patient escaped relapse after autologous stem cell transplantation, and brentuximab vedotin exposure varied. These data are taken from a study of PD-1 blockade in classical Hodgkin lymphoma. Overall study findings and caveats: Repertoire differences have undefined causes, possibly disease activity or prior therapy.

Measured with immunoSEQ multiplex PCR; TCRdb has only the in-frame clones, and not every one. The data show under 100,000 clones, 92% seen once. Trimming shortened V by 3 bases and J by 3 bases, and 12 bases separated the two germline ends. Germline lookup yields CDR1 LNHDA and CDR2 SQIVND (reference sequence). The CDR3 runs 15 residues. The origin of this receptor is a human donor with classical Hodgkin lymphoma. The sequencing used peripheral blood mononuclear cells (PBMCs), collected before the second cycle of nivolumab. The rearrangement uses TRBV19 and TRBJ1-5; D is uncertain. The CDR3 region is CASSIQTNLNQPQHF. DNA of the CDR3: TGTGCCAGTAGTATTCAGACAAATCTCAATCAGCCCCAGCATTTT.